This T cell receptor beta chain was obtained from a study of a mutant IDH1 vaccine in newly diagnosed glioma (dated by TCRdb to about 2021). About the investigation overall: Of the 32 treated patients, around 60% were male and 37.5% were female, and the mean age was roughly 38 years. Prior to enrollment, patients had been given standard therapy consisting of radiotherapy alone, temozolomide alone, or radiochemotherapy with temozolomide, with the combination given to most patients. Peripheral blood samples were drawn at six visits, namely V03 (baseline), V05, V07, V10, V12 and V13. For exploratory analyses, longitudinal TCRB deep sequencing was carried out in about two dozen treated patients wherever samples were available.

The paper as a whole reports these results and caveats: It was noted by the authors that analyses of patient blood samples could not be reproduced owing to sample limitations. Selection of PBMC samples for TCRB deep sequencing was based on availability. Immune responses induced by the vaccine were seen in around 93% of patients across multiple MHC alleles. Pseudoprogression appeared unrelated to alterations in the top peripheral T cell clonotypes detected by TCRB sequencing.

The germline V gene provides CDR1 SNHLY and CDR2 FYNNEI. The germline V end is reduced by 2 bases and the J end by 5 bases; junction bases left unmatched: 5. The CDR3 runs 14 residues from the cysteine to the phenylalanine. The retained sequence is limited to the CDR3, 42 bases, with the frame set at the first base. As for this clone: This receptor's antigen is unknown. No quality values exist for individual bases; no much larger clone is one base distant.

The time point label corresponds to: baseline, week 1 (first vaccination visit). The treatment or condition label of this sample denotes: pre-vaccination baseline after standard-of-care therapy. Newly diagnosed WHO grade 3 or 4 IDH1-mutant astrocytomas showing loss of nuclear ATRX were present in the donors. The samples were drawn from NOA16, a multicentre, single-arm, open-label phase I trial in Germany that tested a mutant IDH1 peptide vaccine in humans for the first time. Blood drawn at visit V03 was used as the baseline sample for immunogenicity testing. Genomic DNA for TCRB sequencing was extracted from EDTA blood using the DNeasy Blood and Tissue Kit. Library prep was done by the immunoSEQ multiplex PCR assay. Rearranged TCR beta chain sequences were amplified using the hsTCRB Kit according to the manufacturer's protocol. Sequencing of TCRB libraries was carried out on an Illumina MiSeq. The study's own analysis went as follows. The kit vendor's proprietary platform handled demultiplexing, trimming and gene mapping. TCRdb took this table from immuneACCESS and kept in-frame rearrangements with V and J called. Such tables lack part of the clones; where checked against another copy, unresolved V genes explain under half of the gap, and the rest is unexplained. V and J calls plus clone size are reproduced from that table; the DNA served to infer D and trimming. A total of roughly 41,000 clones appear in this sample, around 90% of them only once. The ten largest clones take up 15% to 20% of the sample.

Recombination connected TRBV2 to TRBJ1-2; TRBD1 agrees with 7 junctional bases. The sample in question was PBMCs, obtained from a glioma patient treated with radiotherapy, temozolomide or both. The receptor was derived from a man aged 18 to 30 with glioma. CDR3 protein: CASSESGTDYGYTF. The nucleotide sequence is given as TGTGCCAGCAGTGAAAGTGGGACAGATTATGGCTACACCTTC.